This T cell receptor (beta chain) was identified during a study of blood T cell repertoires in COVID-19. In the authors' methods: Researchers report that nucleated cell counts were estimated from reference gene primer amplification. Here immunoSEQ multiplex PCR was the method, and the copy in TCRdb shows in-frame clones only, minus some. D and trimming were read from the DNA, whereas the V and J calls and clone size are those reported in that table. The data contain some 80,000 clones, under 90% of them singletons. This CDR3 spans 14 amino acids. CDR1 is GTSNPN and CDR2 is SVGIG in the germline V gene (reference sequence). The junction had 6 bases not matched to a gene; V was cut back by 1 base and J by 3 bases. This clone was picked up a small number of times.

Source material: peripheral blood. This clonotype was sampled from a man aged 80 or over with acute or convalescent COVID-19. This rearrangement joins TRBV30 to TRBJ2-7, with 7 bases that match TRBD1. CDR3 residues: CAWSAQTGIYEQYF. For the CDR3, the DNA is TGTGCCTGGAGTGCTCAGACAGGGATCTACGAGCAGTACTTC.